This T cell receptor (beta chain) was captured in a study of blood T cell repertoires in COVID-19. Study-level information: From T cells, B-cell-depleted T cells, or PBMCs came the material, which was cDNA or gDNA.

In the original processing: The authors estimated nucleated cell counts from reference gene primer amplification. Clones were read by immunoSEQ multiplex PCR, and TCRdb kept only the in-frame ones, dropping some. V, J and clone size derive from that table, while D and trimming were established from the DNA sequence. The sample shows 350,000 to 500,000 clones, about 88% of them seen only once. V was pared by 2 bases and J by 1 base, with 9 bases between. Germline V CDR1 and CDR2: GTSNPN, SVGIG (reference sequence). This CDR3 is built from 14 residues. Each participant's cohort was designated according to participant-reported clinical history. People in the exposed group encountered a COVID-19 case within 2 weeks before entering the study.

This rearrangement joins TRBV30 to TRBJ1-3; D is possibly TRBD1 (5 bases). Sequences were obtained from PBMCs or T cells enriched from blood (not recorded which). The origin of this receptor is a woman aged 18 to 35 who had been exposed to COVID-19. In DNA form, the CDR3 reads TGTGCCTGGAGTAGGGGTTCGTCTGGAAACACCATATATTTT. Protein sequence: CAWSRGSSGNTIYF.